Presented here are 29 T cell receptor beta chains from one specimen sequenced in a study of Ad26.COV2.S vaccination and SARS-CoV-2 variants. The treatment was: 19 received Ad26.COV2.S at low or high dose, single or two shots; 5 received placebo; per-sample allocation not given. Collection of samples fell on day 63 after the first vaccine or placebo injection. Using immunoSEQ multiplex PCR, the repertoire was profiled, and TCRdb retains in-frame clones only, with some absent. The profile shows roughly 400,000 clones, 90% of them singletons. The sequencing here drew on peripheral blood, taken in a trial of Ad26.COV2.S vaccine versus placebo. The receptors here all came from a person aged 18-65 years who received the Ad26.COV2.S COVID-19 vaccine or a placebo.

The chain couples TRBV19 to TRBJ2-2, with 8 bases that match TRBD1. Germline-derived CDR1 and CDR2 are LNHDA and SQIVND (reference sequence). Unmatched junction bases numbered 6, after V lost 5 bases and J lost 4 bases. The CDR3 covers 15 residues. As DNA, the CDR3 is TGTGCCAGTAGTCTTAGGACAGGGAGCACCGGGGAGCTGTTTTTT. Translated, it gives CASSLRTGSTGELFF.

The chain links TRBV20-1 to TRBJ2-1; TRBD1 agrees at 7 bases. CDR1 and CDR2 (germline): DFQATT, SNEGSKA (reference sequence). This CDR3 is built from 10 residues. V lost 6 bases to trimming and J lost 10 bases; unmatched junction nucleotides: 3. The CDR3 DNA sequence: TGCAGTGCCCTGGACAGGGAGCAGTTCTTC. Protein: CSALDREQFF.

The chain has TRBV9 and TRBJ2-1, with D unresolved. The germline V gene has CDR1 SGDLS and CDR2 YYNGEE. This CDR3 comprises 15 residues. The V gene lost 2 bases and the J gene lost 8 bases, with 17 bases spanning the gap. The CDR3 loop is CASSVQPRSDHEQFF. CDR3 in DNA: TGTGCCAGCAGCGTTCAGCCCAGGTCCGACCATGAGCAGTTCTTC.

This clone was recorded once. The gene calls are TRBV5-6 and TRBJ2-7; TRBD2 agrees at 10 bases. CDR3 length equals 16 residues. Trimming took 3 bases from V and 4 from J; bases not matched to a gene: 10. The germline V gene has CDR1 SGHDT and CDR2 YYEEEE. The CDR3 protein is CASSSARAGGRYEQYF. The CDR3 DNA reads as TGTGCCAGCAGCTCGGCCAGAGCGGGAGGGCGTTACGAGCAGTACTTC.

The chain joins TRBV7-3 to TRBJ1-4, with no clear D. Deletions cut 6 bases from V and 4 bases from J, with 9 bases between. CDR3 size: 13 residues. CDR1 SGHTA and CDR2 FQGTGA come from the germline V gene. The CDR3 DNA reads as TGTGCCAGCAGTAAGGCCTTTAATGAAAAACTGTTTTTT. It encodes CASSKAFNEKLFF.

This chain joins TRBV28 and TRBJ2-1; D ambiguous. Germline V CDR1 and CDR2: MDHEN, SYDVKM. Trimming stripped 3 bases from V and 4 bases from J, with 25 bases between. The CDR3 is 19 residues long. DNA of the CDR3: TGTGCCAGCAGTTTTTCGGGCCGGTTACGGAAAGGGATATACAATGAGCAGTTCTTC. Encoded protein: CASSFSGRLRKGIYNEQFF. Full variable domain (missing parts from reference TRBV28 and TRBJ2-1): DVKVTQSSRYLVKRTGEKVFLECVQDMDHENMFWYRQDPGLGLRLIYFSYDVKMKEKGDIPEGYSVSREKKERFSLILESASTNQTSMYLCASSFSGRLRKGIYNEQFFGPGTRLTVL.

The V gene is TRBV10-3, the J gene TRBJ2-5; the D gene is possibly TRBD1 (6 bases). The germline V and J ends were trimmed by 8 bases and 5 bases, with 18 bases remaining between them. The CDR3 consists of 14 residues. The germline CDR1 and CDR2 sequences are ENHRY and SYGVKD. CDR3 loop: CAIGSRTVGETQYF. The DNA of the CDR3 is TGTGCCATCGGGAGCAGGACAGTGGGGGAGACCCAGTACTTC.

This chain connects TRBV7-9 to TRBJ2-3, with D possibly being TRBD2 (6 bases). The V gene lost 3 bases and the J gene lost 0 bases, with 10 bases spanning the gap. CDR3 length equals 15 residues. CDR1 SEHNR and CDR2 FQNEAQ come from the germline V gene (reference sequence). The CDR3 loop is CASSFSGTSTDTQYF. The CDR3 DNA follows: TGTGCCAGCAGCTTTAGCGGAACTAGCACAGATACGCAGTATTTT.

The rearrangement joins TRBV27 to TRBJ1-1; D is perhaps TRBD1 (6 bases). CDR3 length equals 14 residues. V lost 2 bases and J lost 5, with 12 bases in between. CDR1 is MNHEY, CDR2 SMNVEV, per germline (reference sequence). The CDR3 DNA follows: TGTGCCAGCAGTTTAACCACAGGGTCAACTGAAGCTTTCTTT. Its protein product is CASSLTTGSTEAFF.

The chain joins TRBV27 to TRBJ2-2; TRBD2 agrees at 14 bases. The CDR3 extends over 17 amino acids. The V segment lost 6 bases and the J segment 0 bases; nucleotides outside the gene matches: 3. Germline CDR1 is MNHEY and CDR2 is SMNVEV (reference sequence). CDR3 protein: CASRGLAGVTNTGELFF. CDR3 in DNA: TGTGCCAGCAGGGGACTAGCGGGAGTTACGAACACCGGGGAGCTGTTTTTT.

The chain uses TRBV28 and TRBJ2-7; tentatively, D is TRBD2 (6 bases). The CDR3 has 14 amino acids. Trimming pared 3 bases from V and 2 bases from J, leaving 11 bases between. CDR1 is MDHEN, CDR2 SYDVKM, per germline. The CDR3 DNA follows: TGTGCCAGCAGTTTCTCCCCGGGGGCCTACGAGCAGTACTTC. Amino acids: CASSFSPGAYEQYF.

This chain links TRBV6-5 with TRBJ1-2; 7 bases fit TRBD1. The CDR3 covers 15 residues. The J segment lost 3 bases and the V segment lost 6 bases, leaving 10 bases of the junction unmatched. Germline CDR1 and CDR2: MNHEY and SVGAGI. This chain's CDR3 is CASSRQGLWDYGYTF. For the CDR3, the DNA is TGTGCCAGCAGCCGACAGGGCCTCTGGGACTATGGCTACACCTTC.

This chain uses TRBV29-1 with TRBJ1-3; weak D call: TRBD1 (6 bases). CDR1 and CDR2 (germline): SQVTM, ANQGSEA. This CDR3 has 13 residues. Trimming cost V 7 bases and J 0 bases, with 10 bases left between them. The CDR3 here is CSGTANSGNTIYF. The DNA for the CDR3 is TGCAGCGGGACAGCCAACTCTGGAAACACCATATATTTT.

The chain has TRBV7-9 and TRBJ2-3; 7 bases map to TRBD2. Per the germline V gene, CDR1 is SEHNR and CDR2 is FQNEAQ (reference sequence). This CDR3 region has 16 residues. V shed 2 bases and J 6 bases; nucleotides not matched to a gene: 11. The CDR3 is CASSLRGSGNGDTQYF. CDR3 DNA: TGTGCCAGCAGCTTAAGGGGAAGCGGGAATGGGGATACGCAGTATTTT.

This clone was counted a few times. The chain links TRBV4-1 to TRBJ2-1, with D hard to call. The V gene lost 1 base and the J gene lost 3 bases, with 13 bases spanning the gap. Germline V lookup: CDR1 MGHRA, CDR2 YSYEKL. This CDR3 is built from 16 residues. CDR3 region: CASSQGLSPFYNEQFF. CDR3 DNA: TGCGCCAGCAGCCAAGGGCTGTCACCCTTCTACAATGAGCAGTTCTTC.

This sequence joins TRBV27 and TRBJ2-1, with D tentatively TRBD1 (6 bases). The CDR3 consists of 14 residues. V shed 3 bases and J shed 4 bases, with 10 bases lying between them. Germline CDR1 is MNHEY and CDR2 is SMNVEV (reference sequence). The CDR3 sequence is CASSFRTDYNEQFF. CDR3 DNA: TGTGCCAGCAGTTTCAGGACAGATTACAATGAGCAGTTCTTC.

CDR3 DNA sequence: TGTGCCAGCAGCGGAGCTAGCGGGTGGTCCAATGAGCAGTTCTTC. Its translation is CASSGASGWSNEQFF. The rearrangement joins TRBV9 to TRBJ2-1; the match to TRBD2 covers 8 bases. V shed 3 bases, J shed 6 bases, and the junction held 8 bases outside the gene matches. The CDR3 totals 15 residues. Per the germline V gene, CDR1 is SGDLS and CDR2 is YYNGEE. Full variable domain (rest looked up from reference TRBV9 and TRBJ2-1): DSGVTQTPKHLITATGQRVTLRCSPRSGDLSVYWYQQSLDQGLQFLIQYYNGEERAKGNILERFSAQQFPDLHSELNLSSLELGDSALYFCASSGASGWSNEQFFGPGTRLTVL.

Only one count was recorded for this clone. V is TRBV7-2 and J is TRBJ2-7; no clear D. Germline values: CDR1 SGHTA, CDR2 FQGNSA. V dropped 0 bases and J dropped 4 bases, with 7 bases sitting between them. The CDR3 spans 13 residues. CDR3 nucleotide sequence: TGTGCCAGCAGCTTAGCACAAACATACGAGCAGTACTTC. This gives the protein CASSLAQTYEQYF.

The rearrangement links TRBV15 to TRBJ2-2; no clear D. Trimming pared 6 bases from V and 5 bases from J, leaving 10 bases between. Germline-derived CDR1 and CDR2 are LNHNV and YYDKDF (reference sequence). The CDR3 totals 13 residues. CDR3 DNA: TGTGCCACCAGGCTTTACTCGACCGGGGAGCTGTTTTTT. Its protein is CATRLYSTGELFF.

The chain links TRBV7-2 to TRBJ2-7; 7 nucleotides line up with TRBD1. V gave up 3 bases and J gave up 5 bases; unmatched junction bases: 7. Germline V CDR1 and CDR2: SGHTA, FQGNSA. The CDR3 loop spans 14 amino acids. CDR3 sequence reads: CASSFGTATHEQYF. In DNA, the CDR3 is TGTGCCAGCAGCTTTGGGACAGCTACCCACGAGCAGTACTTC.

The chain carries TRBV3-1 (or the pseudogene TRBV3-2) and TRBJ2-2; D call uncertain. Germline assignment: CDR1 LGHDT and CDR2 YNNKEL (reference sequence). The CDR3 totals 14 residues. Trimming cost V 1 base and J 6 bases, with 9 bases left between them. CDR3 sequence reads: CASSQVSRSGELFF. Here the CDR3 DNA reads TGTGCCAGCAGCCAAGTATCGAGGTCCGGGGAGCTGTTTTTT.

The CDR3 DNA reads TGTGCCAGCGGGGGGGGACAGGGCTTCGAGCAGTACTTC. Its protein product is CASGGGQGFEQYF. The chain links TRBV7-8 to TRBJ2-7, with TRBD1 matching over 9 bases. The CDR3 is 13 residues long. Trimming at V came to 8 bases and at J to 6 bases, leaving 8 bases not matched to a gene. Germline-derived CDR1 and CDR2 are SGHVS and FQNEAQ. The variable domain in full, with the rest retrieved from reference TRBV7-8 and TRBJ2-7, is GAGVSQSPRYKVAKRGQDVALRCDPISGHVSLFWYQQALGQGPEFLTYFQNEAQLDKSGLPSDRFFAERPEGSVSTLKIQRTQQEDSAVYLCASGGGQGFEQYFGPGTRLTVT.

This rearrangement joins TRBV14 to TRBJ1-3; no firm D call. The CDR3 spans 16 residues. Looked up from germline, CDR1 is SGHDN and CDR2 is FVKESK. Trimming removed 8 bases from V and 0 bases from J, with 17 bases in between. The CDR3 DNA is TGTGCCAGCCAACGAGGAACCGGTTACTCTGGAAACACCATATATTTT. Encoded protein: CASQRGTGYSGNTIYF.

This clone appeared a single time. This chain joins TRBV28 and TRBJ2-1, with D possibly being TRBD1 or TRBD2 (5 bases each). Germline CDR1 MDHEN, CDR2 SYDVKM. V shed 3 bases and J shed 4 bases, with 13 bases lying between them. The CDR3 extends over 15 amino acids. CDR3 in DNA: TGTGCCAGCAGTTTGGGGGATTCCCGATACAATGAGCAGTTCTTC. It is translated as CASSLGDSRYNEQFF.

This chain connects TRBV7-6 to TRBJ2-7; 11 nucleotides align to TRBD2. Trimming took 1 base from V and 5 from J; bases not matched to a gene: 7. Germline V gene data show CDR1 as SGHVS and CDR2 as FNYEAQ. This CDR3 has 16 residues. Here the CDR3 reads CASSLDSGRAFHEQYF. The DNA of the CDR3 is TGTGCCAGCAGCTTAGATAGCGGGAGGGCCTTCCACGAGCAGTACTTC.

The rearrangement joins TRBV18 to TRBJ1-1; no firm D call. The germline V and J ends were trimmed by 3 bases and 1 base, with 9 bases remaining between them. CDR1 is KGHSH, CDR2 LQKENI, per germline. There are 14 residues in the CDR3. The CDR3 reads CASSPVFKNTEAFF. For the CDR3, the DNA is TGTGCCAGCTCACCTGTCTTCAAGAACACTGAAGCTTTCTTT.

The gene calls are TRBV7-9 and TRBJ2-7, with 11 bases aligning to TRBD1. V lost 2 bases, J lost 4 bases, and 7 bases stayed unmatched. Germline CDR1 is SEHNR and CDR2 is FQNEAQ (reference sequence). This CDR3 is 16 amino acids long. CDR3 bases: TGTGCCAGCAGCTTACGGCGGACAGGGGGCTTATACGAGCAGTACTTC. As protein: CASSLRRTGGLYEQYF.

This chain joins TRBV14 and TRBJ2-5; perhaps TRBD1 as D (6 bases). Germline assignment: CDR1 SGHDN and CDR2 FVKESK. The CDR3 runs 12 residues. Trimming took off 4 bases at V and 8 bases at J, with 11 bases between the two ends. The CDR3 loop is CASSPRGTTQYF. The CDR3 bases are TGTGCCAGCAGCCCAAGAGGGACAACCCAGTACTTC. The variable domain in full, completed from reference TRBV14 and TRBJ2-5, reads EAGVTQFPSHSVIEKGQTVTLRCDPISGHDNLYWYRRVMGKEIKFLLHFVKESKQDESGMPNNRFLAERTGGTYSTLKVQPAELEDSGVYFCASSPRGTTQYFGPGTRLLVL.

The gene calls are TRBV27 and TRBJ2-7, with TRBD1 matching over 10 bases. Germline values: CDR1 MNHEY, CDR2 SMNVEV (reference sequence). This CDR3 has 14 residues. V was clipped by 5 bases and J by 3 bases; unmatched bases: 4. This CDR3 reads CASSRGQGDYEQYF. DNA of the CDR3: TGTGCCAGCAGTCGAGGACAGGGGGACTACGAGCAGTACTTC.